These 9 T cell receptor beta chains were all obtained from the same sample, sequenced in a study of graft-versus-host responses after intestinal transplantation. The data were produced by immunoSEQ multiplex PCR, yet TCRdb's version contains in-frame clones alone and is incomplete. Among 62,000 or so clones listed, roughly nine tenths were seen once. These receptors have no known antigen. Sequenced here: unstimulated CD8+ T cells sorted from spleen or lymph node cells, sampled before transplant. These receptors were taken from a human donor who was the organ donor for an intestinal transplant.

The CDR3 DNA follows: TGTGCCAGCAGCGGCTCTTCGGAGGGGCAGTTCTTC. Translation: CASSGSSEGQFF. V and J are TRBV9 and TRBJ2-1; maybe TRBD2 (6 bases). The CDR3 has 12 residues. The germline V gene encodes CDR1 SGDLS and CDR2 YYNGEE. Trimming stripped 3 bases from V and 12 bases from J, with 13 bases between.

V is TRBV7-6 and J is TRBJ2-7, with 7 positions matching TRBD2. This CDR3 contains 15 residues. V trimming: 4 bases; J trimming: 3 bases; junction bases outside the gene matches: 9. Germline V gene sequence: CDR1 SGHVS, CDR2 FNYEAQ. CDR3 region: CASSWKRGSNYEQYF. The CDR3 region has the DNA TGTGCCAGCAGCTGGAAGCGGGGCTCCAACTACGAGCAGTACTTC. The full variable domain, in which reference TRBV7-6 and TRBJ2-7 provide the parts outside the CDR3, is GAGVSQSPRYKVTKRGQDVALRCDPISGHVSLYWYRQALGQGPEFLTYFNYEAQQDKSGLPNDRFSAERPEGSISTLTIQRTEQRDSAMYRCASSWKRGSNYEQYFGPGTRLTVT.

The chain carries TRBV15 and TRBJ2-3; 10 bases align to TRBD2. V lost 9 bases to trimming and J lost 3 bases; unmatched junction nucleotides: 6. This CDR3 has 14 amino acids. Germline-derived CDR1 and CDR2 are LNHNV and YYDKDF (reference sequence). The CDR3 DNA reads TGTGCCACGACAGCGGGAGGGCCTACAGATACGCAGTATTTT. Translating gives CATTAGGPTDTQYF.

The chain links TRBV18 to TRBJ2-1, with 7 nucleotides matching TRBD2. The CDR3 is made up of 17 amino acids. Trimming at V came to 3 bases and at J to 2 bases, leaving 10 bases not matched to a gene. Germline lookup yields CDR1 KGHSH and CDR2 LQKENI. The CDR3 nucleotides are TGTGCCAGCTCACCCCCGGTCTGGGGGGGAACCTACAATGAGCAGTTCTTC. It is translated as CASSPPVWGGTYNEQFF.

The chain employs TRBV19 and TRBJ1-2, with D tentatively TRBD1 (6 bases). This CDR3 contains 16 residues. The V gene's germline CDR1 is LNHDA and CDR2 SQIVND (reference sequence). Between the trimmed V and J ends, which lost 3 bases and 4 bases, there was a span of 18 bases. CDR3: CASSIIRQDIIYGYTF. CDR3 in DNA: TGTGCCAGTAGTATTATCCGACAGGACATTATCTATGGCTACACCTTC.

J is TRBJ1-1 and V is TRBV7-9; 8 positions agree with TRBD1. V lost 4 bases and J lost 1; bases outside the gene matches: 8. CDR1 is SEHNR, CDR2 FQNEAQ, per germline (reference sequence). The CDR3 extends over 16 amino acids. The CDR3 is CASSSSPGQGNTEAFF. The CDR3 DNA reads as TGTGCCAGCAGCTCAAGCCCCGGACAGGGGAACACTGAAGCTTTCTTT.

The CDR3 here is CASSVGGASTDTQYF. The CDR3 DNA is TGTGCCAGCAGTGTGGGCGGGGCTAGCACAGATACGCAGTATTTT. The rearrangement uses TRBV2 and TRBJ2-3; weak D call: TRBD2 (6 bases). V shed 4 bases and J shed 0 bases, with 11 bases lying between them. The germline V gene encodes CDR1 SNHLY and CDR2 FYNNEI. The CDR3 consists of 15 residues.

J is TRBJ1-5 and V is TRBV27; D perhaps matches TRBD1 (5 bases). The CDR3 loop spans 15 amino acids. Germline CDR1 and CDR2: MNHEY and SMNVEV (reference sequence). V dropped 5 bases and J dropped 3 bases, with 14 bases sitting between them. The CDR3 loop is CASSPQGVINQPQHF. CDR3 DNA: TGTGCCAGCAGTCCCCAGGGCGTAATCAATCAGCCCCAGCATTTT.

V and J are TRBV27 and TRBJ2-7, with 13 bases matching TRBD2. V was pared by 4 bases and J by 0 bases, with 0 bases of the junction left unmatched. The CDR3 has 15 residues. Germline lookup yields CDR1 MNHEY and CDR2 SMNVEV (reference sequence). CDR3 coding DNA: TGTGCCAGCAGTTGGACTAGCGGGAGCTCCTACGAGCAGTACTTC. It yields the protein CASSWTSGSSYEQYF.